The TCR beta chain described here comes from a study of pediatric ulcerative colitis (dated by TCRdb to between 2018 and 2021). In the study overall: From 9 or 10 newly diagnosed, treatment-naive pediatric ulcerative colitis patients and a few non-IBD control children, paired blood and rectal samples were collected.

The control children had a colonoscopy because IBD was suspected, but their endoscopy was normal both macroscopically and histologically, and none were diagnosed with IBD within the following year. Blood was sampled at the time of the colonoscopy. The Wizard kit (Promega) was used to extract genomic DNA from blood and intestinal samples. Cut back by 3 bases and 0 bases, the V and J ends lie 9 bases apart. The CDR3 runs 14 residues from the cysteine to the phenylalanine. Only the CDR3 portion is preserved as DNA: 42 bases, with reading frame beginning at the first base. The germline V gene provides CDR1 SGHTS and CDR2 YDEGEE. Turning to this clone: Its recognized antigen is unknown. No much larger clonotype is one base removed from it; base qualities were not supplied.

What the research found in general, with its limitations: Compared with controls, ulcerative colitis patients showed significantly higher autologous blood-rectal clonal overlap, a finding that suggests increased T cell trafficking to inflamed tissue. Repertoires were derived from total lymphocyte DNA, so rare subsets such as regulatory T cells may have patterns not reflected. A couple of rectal CDR3 clonotypes were present in all ulcerative colitis patients and in none of the controls. Rectal repertoire features separated controls, mild-moderate and acute severe colitis patients; acute severe colitis showed reduced rectal diversity due to clonal expansions. The healthy control group was small, consisting of only four individuals. For technical reasons, the blood samples of a couple of patients yielded substantially fewer templates, so those samples were excluded from the blood-rectal overlap analysis.

Using the immunoSEQ TRB Survey service, rearranged CDR3 beta regions were amplified from genomic DNA with multiplex V and J primers. To keep depth equal across samples, survey-level sequencing depth of up to 500,000 reads per sample was applied. Libraries were purified and pooled, and sequencing was performed on Illumina technology. Concerning the study's data processing: immunoSEQ online tools were used for productive clonality, sample overlap, pairwise scatters, CDR3 beta length, V/D/J gene usage and productiveness. Alongside Shannon and Simpson indices, calculated diversity was computed as the number of unique rearrangements divided by total templates, multiplied by 100. For principal component analysis, Z-score normalized data were analyzed with the R prcomp function and the ggbiplot package. Morisita's index was used to quantify blood-rectal clonal overlap within each subject. Sourced from immuneACCESS, this table was stored by TCRdb with only in-frame sequences that have V and J called. A share of the clones is absent; for the studies checked, an unresolved V gene accounts for under half, and the remainder has no known explanation. D and trimming come from the DNA, and the V and J calls and clone size come from that table. The table for this sample lists 5,000 or so clones; roughly 92% of them were counted only once. Of the sample, more than 0.95% is held by the ten largest clones.

The material sequenced was blood. This TCR came from a boy younger than 18 who was a control in a study of pediatric ulcerative colitis. The chain is encoded by TRBV5-8 joined to TRBJ1-1; the D gene assignment is ambiguous. The CDR3 here reads CASSWSQLNTEAFF. The bases are TGTGCCAGCAGCTGGAGCCAGTTGAACACTGAAGCTTTCTTT.